The 23 T cell receptor beta chains in this list originate from one sample, sequenced in a study of vaccination effects on CD4 cells after COVID-19. Sequencing used immunoSEQ multiplex PCR; TCRdb keeps in-frame clones, though not all of them. Among roughly 25,000 clones listed, 70% to 80% were seen once. For these TCRs, the target antigens are not known. Using viral peptide pools, the ViraFEST assay grew out antigen-specific CD4+ T cells prior to sequencing. Scientists isolated CD4+ T cells after a roughly 10-day culture period ended. Prior SARS-CoV-2 infection was absent in the vaccine recipients, as shown by negative nucleocapsid antibodies. The starting material was CD4+ T cells from PBMCs cultured with HCoV-OC43 spike peptides, obtained before COVID-19 vaccination. Subset described: HCoV-OC43 spike overlapping peptide pool stimulation. The receptors here all came from a human donor who received a COVID-19 vaccine.

The chain recombines TRBV5-1 with TRBJ2-7; D not certain. This CDR3 comprises 13 residues. The V end lost 4 bases, the J end lost 3 bases, and 11 bases lay between the germline ends. Per the germline V gene, CDR1 is SGHRS and CDR2 is YFSETQ. The CDR3 spells CASSPGPNYEQYF. CDR3 nucleotide sequence: TGCGCCAGCAGCCCAGGACCAAACTACGAGCAGTACTTC.

The genes are TRBV11-2 and TRBJ2-2; maybe TRBD1 (6 bases). The V end was cut by 1 base, the J end by 6 bases, with 15 bases between. The CDR3 consists of 16 residues. Germline V CDR1 and CDR2: SGHAT, FQNNGV. The CDR3 reads CASSLGSGVVAGELFF. DNA for the CDR3: TGTGCCAGCAGCTTAGGGTCAGGGGTAGTAGCCGGGGAGCTGTTTTTT.

The rearrangement joins TRBV5-8 to TRBJ2-5; tentatively, D is TRBD1 or TRBD2 (5 bases each). The CDR3 extends over 14 amino acids. Germline V gene sequence: CDR1 SGHTS, CDR2 YDEGEE. The germline V and J ends were trimmed by 2 bases and 5 bases, with 13 bases remaining between them. CDR3 sequence: CASSFSGAWETQYF. CDR3 DNA: TGTGCCAGCAGCTTCTCCGGGGCTTGGGAGACCCAGTACTTC.

This chain's CDR3 is CASGRDVDYGYTF. The CDR3, as DNA: TGTGCTAGTGGAAGGGATGTAGACTATGGCTACACCTTC. The chain has TRBV12-5 and TRBJ1-2; D gene ambiguous. The CDR3 loop spans 13 amino acids. Germline loops: CDR1 LGHNT, CDR2 FRNRAP. The germline V and J ends were trimmed by 6 bases and 3 bases, with 11 bases remaining between them. Full variable domain (missing parts from reference TRBV12-5 and TRBJ1-2): DARVTQTPRHKVTEMGQEVTMRCQPILGHNTVFWYRQTMMQGLELLAYFRNRAPLDDSGMPKDRFSAEMPDATLATLKIQPSEPRDSAVYFCASGRDVDYGYTFGSGTRLTVV.

The chain is built from TRBV19 and TRBJ1-2, with a weak D call TRBD1 (6 bases). CDR3 length: 14 residues. With 6 bases removed from V and 0 bases from J, the gap between germline ends came to 11 bases. Germline values: CDR1 LNHDA, CDR2 SQIVND (reference sequence). CDR3 protein: CASRSTGANYGYTF. The CDR3 coding sequence is TGTGCCAGTAGGTCGACAGGAGCTAACTATGGCTACACCTTC.

V gene TRBV19 combines with J gene TRBJ2-5; D could derive from TRBD1 or TRBD2 (5 bases each). V was clipped by 7 bases and J by 6 bases, with 15 bases between them. The CDR3 covers 13 residues. Per the germline V gene, CDR1 is LNHDA and CDR2 is SQIVND (reference sequence). Here the CDR3 DNA reads TGTGCCAGTAACCAGGGACCGATTAAGACCCAGTACTTC. This translates into CASNQGPIKTQYF.

The chain couples TRBV28 to TRBJ2-7; 7 positions match TRBD1. V trimming: 5 bases; J trimming: 0 bases; junction bases outside the gene matches: 4. This CDR3 is 14 amino acids long. Germline V gene sequence: CDR1 MDHEN, CDR2 SYDVKM. The chain's CDR3 is CASSRTGSSYEQYF. The CDR3 DNA sequence: TGTGCCAGCAGTAGGACAGGTAGCTCCTACGAGCAGTACTTC.

This rearrangement joins TRBV5-8 to TRBJ2-7; no definite D call. This CDR3 comprises 13 residues. The germline CDR1 and CDR2 sequences are SGHTS and YDEGEE. V was cut by 3 bases and J by 3 bases, with 10 bases left in between. Here the CDR3 reads CASSSRTVYEQYF. Written as DNA, the CDR3 is TGTGCCAGCAGCTCAAGGACGGTCTACGAGCAGTACTTC. Combining the CDR3 with reference TRBV5-8 and TRBJ2-7 gives the whole variable domain EAGVTQSPTHLIKTRGQQATLRCSPISGHTSVYWYQQALGLGLQFLLWYDEGEERNRGNFPPRFSGRQFPNYSSELNVNALELEDSALYLCASSSRTVYEQYFGPGTRLTVT.

V and J are TRBV11-3 and TRBJ2-1; 9 nucleotides agree with TRBD2. The V gene end was trimmed by 1 base and the J gene end by 5 bases; junction bases not matched to a gene: 3. The length of the CDR3 is 15 residues. CDR1 and CDR2 (germline): SGHNT, YENEEA. CDR3 DNA sequence: TGTGCCAGCAGCTTAGCAGCGGGGGGAAACAATGAGCAGTTCTTC. Translation gives CASSLAAGGNNEQFF.

This chain uses TRBV4-2 with TRBJ2-7, with D uncertain. The CDR3 covers 13 residues. The V end lost 0 bases, the J end lost 4 bases, and 7 bases lay between the germline ends. The germline gives CDR1 LGHNA, CDR2 YNFKEQ. The CDR3, as DNA: TGTGCCAGCAGCCAAGATTTGGGGTACGAGCAGTACTTC. Protein product: CASSQDLGYEQYF.

This clone was seen a single time. The gene calls are TRBV18 and TRBJ2-2; tentative D call: TRBD2 (6 bases). Germline V gene lookup returns CDR1 KGHSH and CDR2 LQKENI. V shed 3 bases and J shed 3 bases, with 14 bases lying between them. This CDR3 contains 16 residues. The CDR3, as DNA: TGTGCCAGCTCACCGTCCACTAAGCGGGACACCGGGGAGCTGTTTTTT. Translation: CASSPSTKRDTGELFF.

The V call is TRBV29-1, the J call TRBJ1-2; no reliable D call. The V gene's germline CDR1 is SQVTM and CDR2 ANQGSEA. There are 15 residues in the CDR3. V lost 1 base and J lost 5, with 17 bases in between. CDR3 in amino acids: CSVEVSLRKGYGYTF. CDR3 coding DNA: TGCAGCGTTGAAGTATCCCTGAGGAAGGGTTATGGCTACACCTTC.

This clone was seen only once. The V call is TRBV18, the J call TRBJ1-1, with D possibly TRBD1 on 5 matching bases. Germline CDR1 and CDR2: KGHSH and LQKENI. V gave up 5 bases and J gave up 3 bases, with 19 bases separating them. The CDR3 consists of 16 residues. In DNA, the CDR3 is TGTGCCAGCTCAACGGGGGGAAGGGCAGGGCACACTGAAGCTTTCTTT. It codes for CASSTGGRAGHTEAFF.

This clone came up once. At the DNA level, this CDR3 is encoded by other sequences in the same sample as well. The V and J genes are TRBV6-4 and TRBJ2-3; 11 nucleotides line up with TRBD2. Germline V gene lookup returns CDR1 MRHNA and CDR2 SNTAGT. This CDR3 is 15 amino acids long. The J segment lost 6 bases and the V segment lost 0 bases, leaving 2 bases of the junction unmatched. The CDR3 sequence: CASSDSSGGADTQYF. Here the CDR3 DNA reads TGTGCCAGCAGTGACTCTAGCGGGGGGGCCGATACGCAGTATTTT.

The chain couples TRBV24-1 to TRBJ2-1; 8 positions agree with TRBD2. This CDR3 region has 15 residues. Germline V lookup: CDR1 KGHDR, CDR2 SFDVKD. V dropped 5 bases and J dropped 2; count of bases not matched to a gene: 4. CDR3 in DNA: TGTGCCACCAGTGTCCCAGCGGGGGCCTACAATGAGCAGTTCTTC. Translation gives CATSVPAGAYNEQFF.

V is TRBV9 and J is TRBJ1-4; D perhaps matches TRBD1 (5 bases). CDR1 is SGDLS and CDR2 is YYNGEE in the germline V gene. This CDR3 contains 14 residues. V was shortened by 2 bases and J by 6 bases, with 11 bases between the two germline ends. The CDR3 sequence is CASSVGTVDEKLFF. CDR3 in DNA: TGTGCCAGCAGCGTCGGGACTGTGGATGAAAAACTGTTTTTT. Filled out from reference TRBV9 and TRBJ1-4, the complete variable domain reads DSGVTQTPKHLITATGQRVTLRCSPRSGDLSVYWYQQSLDQGLQFLIQYYNGEERAKGNILERFSAQQFPDLHSELNLSSLELGDSALYFCASSVGTVDEKLFFGSGTQLSVL.

V usage is TRBV14 and J usage is TRBJ1-1; D is ambiguous. CDR1 and CDR2 from the germline V gene are SGHDN and FVKESK. Trimming removed 3 bases from V and 1 base from J, with 15 bases in between. The CDR3 is 16 residues long. CDR3 DNA sequence: TGTGCCAGCAGCCACATATTGAGAGGACGGAACACTGAAGCTTTCTTT. Its protein product is CASSHILRGRNTEAFF. The full variable domain, in which reference TRBV14 and TRBJ1-1 provide the parts outside the CDR3, is EAGVTQFPSHSVIEKGQTVTLRCDPISGHDNLYWYRRVMGKEIKFLLHFVKESKQDESGMPNNRFLAERTGGTYSTLKVQPAELEDSGVYFCASSHILRGRNTEAFFGQGTRLTVV.

The V and J genes are TRBV18 and TRBJ2-7, with TRBD1 identical over 8 bases. Trimming cost V 3 bases and J 6 bases; bases outside gene matches: 4. The CDR3 is 13 amino acids. Germline V CDR1 and CDR2: KGHSH, LQKENI. The CDR3, as DNA: TGTGCCAGCTCACCGGACAGGGACGGCGAGCAGTACTTC. Its translation is CASSPDRDGEQYF.

V gene TRBV11-3 combines with J gene TRBJ2-1, with 9 bases lining up with TRBD2. Germline CDR1 is SGHNT and CDR2 is YENEEA. The CDR3 totals 19 residues. Unmatched junction bases numbered 16, after V lost 2 bases and J lost 5 bases. The CDR3 spells CASSLYGGRARRSDNEQFF. As DNA, the CDR3 is TGTGCCAGCAGCTTATACGGCGGGAGGGCGCGCCGTAGTGACAATGAGCAGTTCTTC.

The chain carries TRBV7-9 and TRBJ2-7; TRBD2 aligns across 8 bases. Germline lookup yields CDR1 SEHNR and CDR2 FQNEAQ (reference sequence). This CDR3 is built from 14 residues. J was trimmed by 7 bases and V by 3 bases; bases with no gene match: 8. The DNA of the CDR3 is TGTGCCAGCAGCTTCGGACTAGCTTTGGGTGAGCAGTACTTC. Amino acids: CASSFGLALGEQYF.

This clone was seen only once. V and J are TRBV6-5 and TRBJ2-7, with 9 nucleotides matching TRBD1. J was trimmed by 2 bases and V by 6 bases; bases with no gene match: 8. The CDR3 has 15 residues. In germline, CDR1 is MNHEY, CDR2 SVGAGI. The DNA for the CDR3 is TGTGCCAGCAGACAACAGGGGGCGTCCCCCTACGAGCAGTACTTC. Translating it yields CASRQQGASPYEQYF.

This clone turned up a few times. V gene TRBV27 combines with J gene TRBJ2-6; D unresolved. Between the trimmed V and J ends, which lost 5 bases and 4 bases, there was a span of 12 bases. The CDR3 runs to 15 residues. The germline gives CDR1 MNHEY, CDR2 SMNVEV (reference sequence). The CDR3 loop is CASSPDGTGANVLTF. The CDR3 DNA is TGTGCCAGCAGTCCCGACGGTACGGGGGCCAACGTCCTGACTTTC.

This clone was detected a few times. J is TRBJ1-2 and V is TRBV11-2; D remains unclear. V was shortened by 6 bases and J by 4 bases, with 12 bases between the two germline ends. In germline, CDR1 is SGHAT, CDR2 FQNNGV. CDR3 length: 13 amino acids. CDR3 loop: CASSPGLSYGYTF. In nucleotides, the CDR3 is TGTGCCAGCAGTCCAGGTTTGAGCTATGGCTACACCTTC.